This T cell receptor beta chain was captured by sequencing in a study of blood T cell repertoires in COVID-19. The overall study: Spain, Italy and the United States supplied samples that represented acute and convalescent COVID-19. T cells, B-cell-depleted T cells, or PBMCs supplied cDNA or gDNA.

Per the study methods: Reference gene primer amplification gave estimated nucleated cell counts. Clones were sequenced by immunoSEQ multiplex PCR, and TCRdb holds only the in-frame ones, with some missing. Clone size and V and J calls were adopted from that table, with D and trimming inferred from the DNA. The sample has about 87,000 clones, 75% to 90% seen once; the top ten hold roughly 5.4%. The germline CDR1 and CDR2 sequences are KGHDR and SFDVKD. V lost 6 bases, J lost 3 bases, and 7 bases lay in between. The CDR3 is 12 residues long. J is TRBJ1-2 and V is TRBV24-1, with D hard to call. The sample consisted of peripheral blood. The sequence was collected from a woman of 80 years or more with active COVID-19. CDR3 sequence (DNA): TGTGCCACCAGTACCGGGGACTATGGCTACACCTTC. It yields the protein CATSTGDYGYTF.